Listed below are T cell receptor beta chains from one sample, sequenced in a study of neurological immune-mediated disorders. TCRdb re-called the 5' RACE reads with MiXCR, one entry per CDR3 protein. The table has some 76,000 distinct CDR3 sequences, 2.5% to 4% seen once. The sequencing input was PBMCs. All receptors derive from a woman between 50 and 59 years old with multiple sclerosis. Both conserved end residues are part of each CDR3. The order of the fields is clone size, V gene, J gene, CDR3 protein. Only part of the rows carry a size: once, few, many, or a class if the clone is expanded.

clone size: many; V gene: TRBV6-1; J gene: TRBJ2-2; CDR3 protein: CASSEASGNTGELFF
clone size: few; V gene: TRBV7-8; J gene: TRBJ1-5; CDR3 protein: CASSPWTGTINQPQHF
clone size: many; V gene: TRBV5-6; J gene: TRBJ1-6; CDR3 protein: CASSLVGDNSPLHF
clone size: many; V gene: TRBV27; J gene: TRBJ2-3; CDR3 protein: CASSLGARRGTDTQYF
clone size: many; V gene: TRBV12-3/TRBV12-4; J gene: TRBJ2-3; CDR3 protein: CASSFGTDTQYF
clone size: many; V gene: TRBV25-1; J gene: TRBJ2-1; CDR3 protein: CASSEVGGPYNEQFF
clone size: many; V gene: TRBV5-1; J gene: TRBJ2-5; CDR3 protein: CASSLVASGGPRQETQYF
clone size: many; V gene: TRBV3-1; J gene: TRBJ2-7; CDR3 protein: CASSQGLAGNYEQYF
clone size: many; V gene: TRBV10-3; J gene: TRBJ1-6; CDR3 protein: CAISAGGTPLHF
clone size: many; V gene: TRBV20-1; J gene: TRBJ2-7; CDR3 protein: CSARDAGALSYEQYF
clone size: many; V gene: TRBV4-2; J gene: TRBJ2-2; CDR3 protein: CASSHSAGTGGTGELFF
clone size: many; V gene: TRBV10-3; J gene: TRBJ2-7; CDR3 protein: CAASLAGRAREQYF
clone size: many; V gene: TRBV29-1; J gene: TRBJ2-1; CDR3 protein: CSVVDRRAGKAHNEQFF
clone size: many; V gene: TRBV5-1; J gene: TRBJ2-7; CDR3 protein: CASTGQGRHEQYF
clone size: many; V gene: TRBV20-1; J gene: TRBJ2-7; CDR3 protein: CSTAPQGVFEQYF
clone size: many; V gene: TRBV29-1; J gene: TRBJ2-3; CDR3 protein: CSVGQASTDTQYF
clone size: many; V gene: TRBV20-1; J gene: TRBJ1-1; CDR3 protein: CSAKGYTEAFF
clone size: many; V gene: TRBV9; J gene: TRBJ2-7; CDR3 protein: CASSVGGEPISYEQYF
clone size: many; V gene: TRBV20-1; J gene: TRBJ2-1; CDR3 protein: CSAWTSGGNNEQFF
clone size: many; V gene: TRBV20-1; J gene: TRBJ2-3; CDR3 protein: CSAPPGTSGGPGDF
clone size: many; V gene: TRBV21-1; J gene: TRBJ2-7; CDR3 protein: CASSKFGGQSAWGEQYF
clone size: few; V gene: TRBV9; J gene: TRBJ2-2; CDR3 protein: CASSVTGETGELFF
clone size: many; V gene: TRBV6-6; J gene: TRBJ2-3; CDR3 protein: CASSRPGTVRDTQYF
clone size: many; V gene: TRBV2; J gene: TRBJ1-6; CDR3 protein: CASSERNSPLHF
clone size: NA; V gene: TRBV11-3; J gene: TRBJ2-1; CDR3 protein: CASSTGQGAYNEQFF
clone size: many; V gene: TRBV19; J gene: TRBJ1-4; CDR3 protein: CASSARDNEKLFF